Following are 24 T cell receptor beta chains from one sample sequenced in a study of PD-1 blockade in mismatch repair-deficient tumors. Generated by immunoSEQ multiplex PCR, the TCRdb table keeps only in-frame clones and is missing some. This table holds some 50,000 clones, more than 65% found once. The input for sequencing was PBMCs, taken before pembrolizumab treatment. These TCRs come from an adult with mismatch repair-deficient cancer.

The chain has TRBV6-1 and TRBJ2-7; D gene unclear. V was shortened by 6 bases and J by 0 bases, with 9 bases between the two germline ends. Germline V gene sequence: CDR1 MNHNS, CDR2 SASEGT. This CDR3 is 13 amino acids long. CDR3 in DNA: TGTGCCAGCAGGGTTGATAGCTCCTACGAGCAGTACTTC. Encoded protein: CASRVDSSYEQYF.

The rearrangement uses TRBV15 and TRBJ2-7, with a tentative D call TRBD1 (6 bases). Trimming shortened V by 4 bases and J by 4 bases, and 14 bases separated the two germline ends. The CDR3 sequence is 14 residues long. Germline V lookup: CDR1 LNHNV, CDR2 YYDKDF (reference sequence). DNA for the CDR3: TGTGCCACCAGCACAACAGGGCTCCCTTACGAGCAGTACTTC. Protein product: CATSTTGLPYEQYF.

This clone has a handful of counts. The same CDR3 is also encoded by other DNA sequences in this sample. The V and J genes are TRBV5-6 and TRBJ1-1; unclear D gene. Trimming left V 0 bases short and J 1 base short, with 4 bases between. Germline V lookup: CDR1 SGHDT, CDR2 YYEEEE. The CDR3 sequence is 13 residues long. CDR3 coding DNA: TGTGCCAGCAGCTTGGCAGAGAACACTGAAGCTTTCTTT. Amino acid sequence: CASSLAENTEAFF.

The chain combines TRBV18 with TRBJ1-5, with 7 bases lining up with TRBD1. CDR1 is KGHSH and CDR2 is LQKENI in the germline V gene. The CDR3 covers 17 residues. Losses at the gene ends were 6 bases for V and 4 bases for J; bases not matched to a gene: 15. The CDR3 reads CASSFWEGQKNNQPQHF. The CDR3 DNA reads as TGTGCCAGCTCTTTCTGGGAGGGACAGAAAAATAATCAGCCCCAGCATTTT. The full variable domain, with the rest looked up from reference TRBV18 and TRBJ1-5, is NAGVMQNPRHLVRRRGQEARLRCSPMKGHSHVYWYRQLPEEGLKFMVYLQKENIIDESGMPKERFSAEFPKEGPSILRIQQVVRGDSAAYFCASSFWEGQKNNQPQHFGDGTRLSIL.

The CDR3 spells CASSAGTTYEQYF. DNA for the CDR3: TGCGCCAGCAGCGCCGGGACTACTTACGAGCAGTACTTC. V usage is TRBV5-1 and J usage is TRBJ2-7, with 7 bases matching TRBD2. V lost 4 bases and J lost 4; bases outside the gene matches: 5. From germline, CDR1 is SGHRS and CDR2 YFSETQ. There are 13 residues in the CDR3.

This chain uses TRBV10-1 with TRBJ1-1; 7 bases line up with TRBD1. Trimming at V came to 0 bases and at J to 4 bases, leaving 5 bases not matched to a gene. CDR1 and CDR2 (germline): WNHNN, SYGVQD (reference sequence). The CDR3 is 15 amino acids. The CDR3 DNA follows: TGCGCCAGCAGTGAGTCGAACAAGGGGGCCACTGAAGCTTTCTTT. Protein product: CASSESNKGATEAFF.

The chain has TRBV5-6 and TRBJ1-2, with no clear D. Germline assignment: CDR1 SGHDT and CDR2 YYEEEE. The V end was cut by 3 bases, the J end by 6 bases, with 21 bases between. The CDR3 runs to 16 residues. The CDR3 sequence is CASSSKVEVLRNGYTF. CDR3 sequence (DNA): TGTGCCAGCAGCTCTAAGGTAGAAGTCCTAAGGAATGGCTACACCTTC.

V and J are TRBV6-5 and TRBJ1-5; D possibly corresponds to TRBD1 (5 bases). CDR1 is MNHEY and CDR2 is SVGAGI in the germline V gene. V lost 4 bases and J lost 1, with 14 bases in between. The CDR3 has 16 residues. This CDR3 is CASSSAGISSNQPQHF. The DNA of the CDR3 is TGTGCCAGCAGTTCCGCAGGGATTTCGAGCAATCAGCCCCAGCATTTT.

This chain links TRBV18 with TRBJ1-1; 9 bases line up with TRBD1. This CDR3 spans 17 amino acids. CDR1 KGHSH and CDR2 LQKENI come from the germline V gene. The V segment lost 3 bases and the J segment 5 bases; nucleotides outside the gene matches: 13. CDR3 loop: CASSPDGTGIGLTEAFF. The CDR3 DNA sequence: TGTGCCAGCTCACCCGACGGGACAGGGATAGGACTGACTGAAGCTTTCTTT.

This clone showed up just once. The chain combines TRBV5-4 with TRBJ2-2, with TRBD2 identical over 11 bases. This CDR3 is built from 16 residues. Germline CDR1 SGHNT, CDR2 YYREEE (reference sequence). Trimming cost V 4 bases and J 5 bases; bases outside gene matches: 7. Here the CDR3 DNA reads TGTGCCAGCAGCCCCCCGACTAGCGGGAAGACCGGGGAGCTGTTTTTT. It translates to CASSPPTSGKTGELFF.

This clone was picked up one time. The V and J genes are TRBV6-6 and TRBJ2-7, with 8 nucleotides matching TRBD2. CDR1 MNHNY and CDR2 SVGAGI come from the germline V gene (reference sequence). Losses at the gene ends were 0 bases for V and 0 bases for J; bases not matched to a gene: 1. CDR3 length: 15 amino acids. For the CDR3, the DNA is TGTGCCAGCAGTTACTCCGGGACTAGCTCCTACGAGCAGTACTTC. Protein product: CASSYSGTSSYEQYF.

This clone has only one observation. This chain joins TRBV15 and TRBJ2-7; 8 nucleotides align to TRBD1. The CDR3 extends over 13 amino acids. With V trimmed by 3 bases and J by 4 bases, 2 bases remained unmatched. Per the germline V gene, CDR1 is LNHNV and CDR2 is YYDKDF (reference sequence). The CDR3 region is CATSRDREYEQYF. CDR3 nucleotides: TGTGCCACCAGCAGGGACAGGGAGTACGAGCAGTACTTC.

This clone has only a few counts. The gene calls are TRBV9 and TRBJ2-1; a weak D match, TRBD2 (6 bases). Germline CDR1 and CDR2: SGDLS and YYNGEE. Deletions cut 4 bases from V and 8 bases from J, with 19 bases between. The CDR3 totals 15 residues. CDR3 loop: CASSPPGGRSYEQFF. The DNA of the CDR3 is TGTGCCAGCAGCCCCCCTGGGGGGAGATCGTATGAGCAGTTCTTC.

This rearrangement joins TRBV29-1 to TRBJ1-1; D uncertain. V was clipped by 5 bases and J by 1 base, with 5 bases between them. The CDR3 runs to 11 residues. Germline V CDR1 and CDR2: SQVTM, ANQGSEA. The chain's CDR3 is CSVLENTEAFF. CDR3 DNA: TGCAGCGTTCTTGAGAACACTGAAGCTTTCTTT.

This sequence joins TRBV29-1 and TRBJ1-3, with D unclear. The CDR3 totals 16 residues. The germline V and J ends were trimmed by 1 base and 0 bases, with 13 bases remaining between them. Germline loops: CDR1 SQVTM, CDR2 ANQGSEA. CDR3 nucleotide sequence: TGCAGCGTTGAAGCGGCCCATCGGAGCTCTGGAAACACCATATATTTT. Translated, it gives CSVEAAHRSSGNTIYF.

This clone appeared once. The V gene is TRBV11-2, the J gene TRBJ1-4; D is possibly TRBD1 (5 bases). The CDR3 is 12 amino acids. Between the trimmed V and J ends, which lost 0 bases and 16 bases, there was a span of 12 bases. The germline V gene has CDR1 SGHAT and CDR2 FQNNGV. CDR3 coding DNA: TGTGCCAGCAGCTTAGATTGGGGGAACCCGTTTTTT. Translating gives CASSLDWGNPFF.

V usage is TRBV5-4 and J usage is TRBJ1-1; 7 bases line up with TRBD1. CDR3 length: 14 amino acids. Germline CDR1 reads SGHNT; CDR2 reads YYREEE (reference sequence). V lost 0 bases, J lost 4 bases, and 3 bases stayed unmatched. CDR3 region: CASSLEQGSTEAFF. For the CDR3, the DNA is TGTGCCAGCAGCTTGGAACAGGGGAGCACTGAAGCTTTCTTT.

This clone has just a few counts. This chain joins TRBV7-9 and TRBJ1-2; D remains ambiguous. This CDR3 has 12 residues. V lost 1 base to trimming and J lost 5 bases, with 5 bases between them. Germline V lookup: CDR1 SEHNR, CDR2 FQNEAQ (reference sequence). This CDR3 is CASSLDLYGYTF. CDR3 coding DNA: TGTGCCAGCAGCTTAGACTTATATGGCTACACCTTC.

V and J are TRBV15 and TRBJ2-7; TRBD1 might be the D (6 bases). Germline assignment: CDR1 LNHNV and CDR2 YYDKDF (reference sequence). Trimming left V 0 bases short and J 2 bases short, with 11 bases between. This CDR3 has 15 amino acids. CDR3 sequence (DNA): TGTGCCACCAGCAGAGACGCCAGGGGCCCCTACGAGCAGTACTTC. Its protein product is CATSRDARGPYEQYF. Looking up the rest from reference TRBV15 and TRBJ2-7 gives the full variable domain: DAMVIQNPRYQVTQFGKPVTLSCSQTLNHNVMYWYQQKSSQAPKLLFHYYDKDFNNEADTPDNFQSRRPNTSFCFLDIRSPGLGDTAMYLCATSRDARGPYEQYFGPGTRLTVT.

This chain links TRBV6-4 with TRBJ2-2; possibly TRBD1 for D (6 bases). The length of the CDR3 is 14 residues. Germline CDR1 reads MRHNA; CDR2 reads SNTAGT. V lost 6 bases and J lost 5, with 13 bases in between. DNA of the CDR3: TGTGCCAGCAGAAGTACAGGGCGGACCGGGGAGCTGTTTTTT. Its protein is CASRSTGRTGELFF.

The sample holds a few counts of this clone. CDR3 DNA sequence: TGTGCCAGCAGCCCCACAGGAGGGTCAGATACGCAGTATTTT. Translation gives CASSPTGGSDTQYF. This chain connects TRBV14 to TRBJ2-3; tentative D call: TRBD2 (6 bases). Germline V gene data show CDR1 as SGHDN and CDR2 as FVKESK. The CDR3 loop spans 14 amino acids. V lost 4 bases and J lost 4, with 12 bases in between.

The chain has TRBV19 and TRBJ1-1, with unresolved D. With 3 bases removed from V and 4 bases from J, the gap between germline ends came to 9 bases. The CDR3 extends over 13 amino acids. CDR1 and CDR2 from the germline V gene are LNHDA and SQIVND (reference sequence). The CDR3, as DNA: TGTGCCAGTAGTATCGATAGGAGCACTGAAGCTTTCTTT. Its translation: CASSIDRSTEAFF.

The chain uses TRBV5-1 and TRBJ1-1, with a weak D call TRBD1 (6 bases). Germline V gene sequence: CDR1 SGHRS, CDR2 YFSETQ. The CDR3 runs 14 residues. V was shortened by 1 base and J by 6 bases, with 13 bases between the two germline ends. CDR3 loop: CASSLSQGSAEAFF. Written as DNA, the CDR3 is TGCGCCAGCAGCTTGAGTCAGGGGAGCGCTGAAGCTTTCTTT.

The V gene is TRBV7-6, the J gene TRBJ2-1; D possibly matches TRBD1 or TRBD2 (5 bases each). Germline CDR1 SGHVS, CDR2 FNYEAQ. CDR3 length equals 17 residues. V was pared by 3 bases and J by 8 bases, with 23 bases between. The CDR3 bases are TGTGCCAGCAGCTTGGAGCCCTTGCGTACCTTGGGGGATGAGCAGTTCTTC. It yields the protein CASSLEPLRTLGDEQFF.